This T cell receptor beta chain was sequenced for a study of OX40 agonist ivuxolimab in advanced cancers. General observations from the study: Partial responders treated at 0.1-3.0 mg/kg exhibited clonal expansion among the lowest measured. Blood T cells, both CD4+ and CD8+, expanded clonally by week 6 at 0.1 to 3.0 mg/kg.

Germline CDR1 MRHNA, CDR2 SNTAGT. V was shortened by 6 bases and J by 0 bases, with 11 bases between the two germline ends. CDR3 length: 14 amino acids. As concerns this clone: Its antigen is not identified.

TCRdb's table, derived via immunoSEQ multiplex PCR, lists solely in-frame clones and lacks some. The table lists about 84,000 clones, 84% of them singletons. The sequence came from an adult with an advanced solid tumor such as melanoma, head and neck, liver or kidney cancer. The V gene is TRBV6-4, the J gene TRBJ1-2; perhaps TRBD1 as D (5 bases). This sample comprised CD4+ or CD8+ T cells sorted from blood, obtained in a trial of the OX40 agonist ivuxolimab. The CDR3: CASRRGRANYGYTF. Written as DNA, the CDR3 is TGTGCCAGCAGGAGGGGCAGAGCTAACTATGGCTACACCTTC.